The 29 T cell receptor beta chains below were found in one sample sequenced in a study of HIV-infected patients and healthy controls. Alpha and beta constant-region primers primed reverse transcription of 400 to 650 ng RNA. Using multiplexing indices, alpha and beta chain libraries were generated apart by chain-specific third strand synthesis. MiXCR was run by TCRdb on the 5' RACE reads, yielding one entry per CDR3 protein. Among about 9,600 distinct CDR3 sequences listed, roughly 7.7% were seen once. No cell fractionation was done, so the repertoire covers all unsorted peripheral blood T cells. Sample: blood, taken before antiretroviral therapy. All receptors derive from an adult with HIV infection.

Ten or more counts support this clonotype. The V and J genes are TRBV6-2 or TRBV6-3 and TRBJ1-5; 9 bases agree with TRBD1. V shed 5 bases, J shed 4 bases, and the junction held 6 bases outside the gene matches. The CDR3 loop spans 15 amino acids. Germline values: CDR1 MNHEY, CDR2 SVGEGT. CDR3 coding DNA: TGTGCCAGCAGTGGACAGGGGCCGTGGAATCAGCCCCAGCATTTT. This codes for CASSGQGPWNQPQHF.

Details on this clonotype: A clone one base away is much larger, so this may be a read error. The V gene is TRBV5-1, the J gene TRBJ2-5; TRBD2 aligns across 11 bases. Germline CDR1 SGHRS, CDR2 YFSETQ. This CDR3 is built from 19 residues. Here the CDR3 reads CVSSFTQRRLAGFQETQYF. The CDR3 DNA reads as TGCGTCAGCAGCTTTACCCAGCGAAGACTAGCGGGGTTCCAAGAGACCCAGTACTTC.

This clonotype came up many times. The rearrangement joins TRBV2 to TRBJ2-7; 10 positions match TRBD1. The J segment lost 3 bases and the V segment lost 3 bases, leaving 2 bases of the junction unmatched. Germline CDR1 SNHLY, CDR2 FYNNEI. The CDR3 loop spans 14 amino acids. CDR3 in DNA: TGTGCCAGCAGTGAGGGACAGGGGTTCTACGAGCAGTACTTC. Residues: CASSEGQGFYEQYF.

This clonotype appeared many times. The genes are TRBV4-3 and TRBJ2-6; 7 bases are shared with TRBD1. The CDR3 covers 18 residues. Germline V gives CDR1 LGHNA, CDR2 YSLEER. J lost 2 bases, V lost 4 bases, and 11 bases had no gene match. CDR3 in amino acids: CASSRGTAPVAGANVLTF. DNA of the CDR3: TGCGCCAGCAGCCGAGGGACAGCTCCAGTGGCTGGGGCCAACGTCCTGACTTTC.

This clonotype showed up many times. V and J are TRBV6-5 and TRBJ2-1; D is uncertain. V shed 10 bases and J shed 4 bases, with 11 bases lying between them. The CDR3 sequence is 12 residues long. Germline V gives CDR1 MNHEY, CDR2 SVGAGI. This chain's CDR3 is CATNDQYNEQFF. CDR3 nucleotides: TGTGCCACTAACGATCAGTACAATGAGCAGTTCTTC.

At least ten counts were recorded for this clonotype. The V gene is TRBV6-5, the J gene TRBJ2-3, with D perhaps matching TRBD1 or TRBD2 (7 bases each). The CDR3 covers 17 residues. V dropped 2 bases and J dropped 3 bases, with 18 bases sitting between them. Germline V CDR1 and CDR2: MNHEY, SVGAGI. DNA of the CDR3: TGTGCCAGCAGTTACCATACGGCAGGGGGAGGGACAGATACGCAGTATTTT. As protein: CASSYHTAGGGTDTQYF.

In its sample, this clonotype was seen many times. This chain joins TRBV24-1 and TRBJ2-1; 11 bases line up with TRBD1. The trim removed 7 bases at V and 6 bases at J, leaving 7 bases unmatched. Looked up from germline, CDR1 is KGHDR and CDR2 is SFDVKD. This CDR3 has 15 residues. The CDR3: CATSRTGGLGNEQFF. The CDR3 region has the DNA TGTGCCACCAGCAGGACAGGGGGCCTCGGCAATGAGCAGTTCTTC.

This clonotype was counted ten times or more. This chain uses TRBV5-1 with TRBJ2-4; 12 nucleotides align to TRBD2. The CDR3 loop spans 19 amino acids. Germline V gives CDR1 SGHRS, CDR2 YFSETQ. V lost 3 bases to trimming and J lost 3 bases; unmatched junction nucleotides: 13. The CDR3 nucleotides read TGCGCCAGCAGCTCCCCCCTAGCGGGGGGGCAGTTCGACAAAAACATTCAGTACTTC. The encoded protein is CASSSPLAGGQFDKNIQYF.

The sample holds many counts of this clonotype. The gene calls are TRBV11-2 and TRBJ2-5, with D perhaps matching TRBD1 (5 bases). V was cut by 3 bases and J by 4 bases, with 12 bases left in between. Germline V gene lookup returns CDR1 SGHAT and CDR2 FQNNGV. CDR3 length: 14 amino acids. CDR3 DNA: TGTGCCAGCAGCTTCGGAATAGGGGCAGAGACCCAGTACTTC. Translation: CASSFGIGAETQYF.

The chain uses TRBV13 and TRBJ1-3; a possible D gene is TRBD1 (5 bases). CDR3 size: 14 residues. V lost 4 bases to trimming and J lost 2 bases, with 9 bases between them. In germline, CDR1 is PRHDT, CDR2 FYEKMQ (reference sequence). The CDR3 here is CASSSYRTGNTIYF. The CDR3 DNA sequence: TGTGCCAGCAGCTCCTACAGGACTGGAAACACCATATATTTT.

This clonotype was detected ten times or more. The rearrangement links TRBV9 to TRBJ2-1, with 15 bases lining up with TRBD2. The length of the CDR3 is 19 residues. J was trimmed by 2 bases and V by 0 bases; bases with no gene match: 6. Germline V gene lookup returns CDR1 SGDLS and CDR2 YYNGEE. The CDR3 spells CASSVVGTSGGPPYNEQFF. CDR3 DNA sequence: TGTGCCAGCAGCGTAGTGGGGACTAGCGGGGGGCCACCCTACAATGAGCAGTTCTTC.

This clonotype is termed large. The rearrangement links TRBV27 to TRBJ2-5; 13 bases map to TRBD2. Germline-derived CDR1 and CDR2 are MNHEY and SMNVEV (reference sequence). CDR3 size: 16 residues. V gave up 5 bases and J gave up 1 base; unmatched junction bases: 4. CDR3 nucleotide sequence: TGTGCCAGCAGTGAGGGACTAGCGGGACTCCAAGAGACCCAGTACTTC. This encodes CASSEGLAGLQETQYF.

The chain recombines TRBV4-1 with TRBJ1-2; TRBD1 is a possible D gene (5 bases). Germline-derived CDR1 and CDR2 are MGHRA and YSYEKL. Trimming pared 3 bases from V and 3 bases from J, leaving 14 bases between. The CDR3 runs 15 residues. The CDR3 protein is CASSQASGTDYGYTF. For the CDR3, the DNA is TGCGCCAGCAGCCAGGCTTCCGGGACGGACTATGGCTACACCTTC.

This clonotype showed up just a few times. The rearrangement joins TRBV7-9 to TRBJ2-6; the D gene is possibly TRBD1 (6 bases). CDR1 and CDR2 (germline): SEHNR, FQNEAQ (reference sequence). The CDR3 sequence is 18 residues long. Trimming shortened V by 6 bases and J by 0 bases, and 18 bases separated the two germline ends. This CDR3 reads CASSSWAGVTSGANVLTF. The CDR3 region has the DNA TGTGCCAGCAGTTCCTGGGCAGGGGTGACCTCTGGGGCCAACGTCCTGACTTTC.

This clonotype was found many times. The CDR3 spells CSALRISGGLSSYNEQFF. As DNA, the CDR3 is TGCAGTGCTCTAAGGATTAGCGGGGGGTTGAGTTCCTACAATGAGCAGTTCTTC. J is TRBJ2-1 and V is TRBV20-1, with 10 bases identical to TRBD2. In germline, CDR1 is DFQATT, CDR2 SNEGSKA (reference sequence). The CDR3 is 18 amino acids. After removal of 5 bases from V and 1 base from J, the junction contained 14 bases not matched to a gene.

Ten or more counts support this clonotype. This sequence joins TRBV12-3 or TRBV12-4 and TRBJ1-2; the D is unclear. The CDR3 extends over 15 amino acids. Trimming left V 3 bases short and J 2 bases short, with 13 bases between. This chain's CDR3 is CASSLSWGANYGYTF. The DNA of the CDR3 is TGTGCCAGCAGTTTGTCTTGGGGTGCAAACTATGGCTACACCTTC.

This clonotype occurred a few times. This chain connects TRBV10-3 to TRBJ2-7; D is ambiguous. Germline-derived CDR1 and CDR2 are ENHRY and SYGVKD. Trimming took off 4 bases at V and 7 bases at J, with 14 bases between the two ends. CDR3 length: 13 residues. The CDR3 DNA reads as TGTGCCATCAGTGGGACGGTCAGTTGGGAGCAGTACTTC. It translates to CAISGTVSWEQYF.

By its share, this clonotype is medium-sized. The chain links TRBV6-5 to TRBJ2-6, with D maybe TRBD1 (5 bases). The CDR3 contains 17 residues. Germline CDR1 is MNHEY and CDR2 is SVGAGI. V lost 2 bases and J 1 base, leaving 12 bases between the germline ends. CDR3 loop: CASSYTGGASGANVLTF. CDR3 nucleotides: TGTGCCAGCAGTTACACTGGTGGGGCGTCTGGGGCCAACGTCCTGACTTTC.

This clonotype was observed at least ten times. The chain joins TRBV6-1 to TRBJ2-3; TRBD1 or TRBD2 may be the D gene (5 bases each). V lost 1 base to trimming and J lost 0 bases, with 17 bases between them. The CDR3 is 18 residues long. The germline CDR1 and CDR2 sequences are MNHNS and SASEGT. Here the CDR3 reads CASSEGRDRMESTDTQYF. DNA of the CDR3: TGTGCCAGCAGTGAAGGCCGGGACCGCATGGAAAGCACAGATACGCAGTATTTT.

This clonotype was found once. V gene TRBV27 combines with J gene TRBJ2-7, with D possibly TRBD2 on 5 matching bases. The germline CDR1 and CDR2 sequences are MNHEY and SMNVEV (reference sequence). V gave up 3 bases and J gave up 4 bases, with 10 bases separating them. CDR3 length: 13 residues. CDR3 amino acids: CASSFGEIYEQYF. The CDR3 DNA reads TGTGCCAGCAGTTTCGGGGAAATATACGAGCAGTACTTC.

Of note for this clonotype: A much larger clone is a single base away; this may be a read error. This chain links TRBV7-2 with TRBJ1-4, with 11 bases matching TRBD1. The CDR3 extends over 15 amino acids. CDR1 is SGHTA and CDR2 is FQGNSA in the germline V gene. The CDR3 bases are TGTGACAGCAGCTTAGGGACAGGGGGTCGCGAAAAACTGTTTTTT. Encoded protein: CDSSLGTGGREKLFF.

There are many counts of this clonotype. V gene TRBV2 combines with J gene TRBJ2-3; D uncertain. Looked up from germline, CDR1 is SNHLY and CDR2 is FYNNEI. The CDR3 extends over 11 amino acids. The germline V and J ends were trimmed by 8 bases and 6 bases, with 9 bases remaining between them. DNA of the CDR3: TGTGCCAGCCAAACCGTGGATACGCAGTATTTT. Its protein is CASQTVDTQYF.

This clonotype was counted ten times or more. This chain links TRBV9 with TRBJ2-1; 8 bases align to TRBD2. This CDR3 has 16 amino acids. With V trimmed by 0 bases and J by 4 bases, 6 bases remained unmatched. Germline V gives CDR1 SGDLS, CDR2 YYNGEE. The DNA of the CDR3 is TGTGCCAGCAGCGTAGAGGGTAGCGGGGTTTACAATGAGCAGTTCTTC. This gives the protein CASSVEGSGVYNEQFF.

This clonotype came up many times. CDR3 residues: CASGTTENTEAFF. The CDR3 DNA sequence: TGTGCCAGCGGGACCACCGAGAACACTGAAGCTTTCTTT. This chain connects TRBV6-2 or TRBV6-3 to TRBJ1-1; TRBD1 is a possible D gene (5 bases). The CDR3 loop spans 13 amino acids. V was trimmed by 8 bases and J by 1 base, leaving 11 bases between them. Per germline, CDR1 MNHEY and CDR2 SVGEGT.

The chain is built from TRBV19 and TRBJ1-5; a weak D match, TRBD1 (6 bases). The CDR3 is 15 residues long. Germline CDR1 LNHDA, CDR2 SQIVND (reference sequence). V was clipped by 0 bases and J by 6 bases, with 12 bases between them. CDR3 in DNA: TGTGCCAGTAGTATAGACAGGGGATCTACTCAGCCCCAGCATTTT. Amino acid sequence: CASSIDRGSTQPQHF.

This clonotype appeared many times. The rearrangement joins TRBV7-9 to TRBJ2-3; 8 bases match TRBD1. The CDR3 sequence is 15 residues long. The V gene's germline CDR1 is SEHNR and CDR2 FQNEAQ (reference sequence). The V and J ends lost 4 bases and 2 bases, in that order; junction bases with no gene match: 5. CDR3 DNA sequence: TGTGCCAGCAGCTCGACAGGGGAATACACAGATACGCAGTATTTT. Its translation: CASSSTGEYTDTQYF. The full variable domain, its missing parts supplied by reference TRBV7-9 and TRBJ2-3, is DTGVSQNPRHKITKRGQNVTFRCDPISEHNRLYWYRQTLGQGPEFLTYFQNEAQLEKSRLLSDRFSAERPKGSFSTLEIQRTEQGDSAMYLCASSSTGEYTDTQYFGPGTRLTVL.

This clonotype came up many times. J is TRBJ1-1 and V is TRBV12-3 or TRBV12-4; 7 bases align to TRBD1. The CDR3 totals 13 residues. The V and J ends lost 6 bases and 8 bases, in that order; junction bases with no gene match: 9. The CDR3, as DNA: TGTGCCAGCAGCTTCGGACAGGAGAGAGAAGCTTTCTTT. It yields the protein CASSFGQEREAFF.

This clonotype was picked up a small number of times. The chain couples TRBV20-1 to TRBJ2-1; 8 bases match TRBD2. The germline V gene encodes CDR1 DFQATT and CDR2 SNEGSKA (reference sequence). V lost 6 bases to trimming and J lost 10 bases; unmatched junction nucleotides: 14. The CDR3 loop spans 14 amino acids. In DNA form, the CDR3 reads TGCAGTGCCCATCTAACGGGGGGGCCTCGAGAGCAGTTCTTC. Its protein product is CSAHLTGGPREQFF.

Within the sample, this clonotype is medium-sized. The rearrangement joins TRBV21-1 to TRBJ1-6; the DNA was not used to check the table's D call, TRBD1. TRBV21-1 is described as a pseudogene. The CDR3 is 15 residues long. DNA for the CDR3: TGTGCCAGCATCTTAAAGGGGGCCCCCAATTCACCCCTCCACTTT. The encoded protein is CASILKGAPNSPLHF.